The clone carrying this TCR beta chain was recorded only once. Its specificity is unknown. The data were obtained in a study of T cell responses to AZD1222 COVID-19 vaccine. Whole-study results and caveats: Regions 160-218 and 743-854 held dominance among vaccine-associated CD4 TCRs, which spanned spike. Donors in the cohort were predominantly white British and more often female, and clonal diversity was possibly underestimated. The study found Spike-specific TCR breadth and depth rose after two AZD1222 doses.

The ends were cut back, 3 bases at V and 4 bases at J, with 16 bases in the middle. CDR1 is ENHRY and CDR2 is SYGVKD in the germline V gene. The CDR3 consists of 16 residues. Method: immunoSEQ multiplex PCR; TCRdb's copy keeps in-frame clones and lacks some. The table includes some 99,000 clones, 87% detected once. This receptor was identified in an adult who received the AZD1222 COVID-19 vaccine. The genes are TRBV10-3 and TRBJ1-5; no firm D call. The sequencing here drew on peripheral blood, taken 28 days after the second AZD1222 dose. CDR3 bases: TGTGCCATCAGTGACTCGACGGTATCTGGGAATCAGCCCCAGCATTTT. Amino acids: CAISDSTVSGNQPQHF.